This T cell receptor beta chain is from a study of blood T cell repertoires in COVID-19. This CDR3 spans 14 amino acids. Deletions cut 0 bases from V and 3 bases from J, with 7 bases between. Germline lookup yields CDR1 KGHSH and CDR2 LQKENI. Using immunoSEQ multiplex PCR, the repertoire was profiled, and TCRdb retains in-frame clones only, with some absent. The sample holds roughly 30,000 clones, more than 65% seen once. The clonotype comes from a woman aged 55-70 years with acute or convalescent COVID-19. Material: peripheral blood. The chain combines TRBV18 with TRBJ2-3; D remains ambiguous. In DNA form, the CDR3 reads TGTGCCAGCTCACCACCCCCAGGTACAGATACGCAGTATTTT. This encodes CASSPPPGTDTQYF.